This is a list of T cell receptor beta chains from one sample in a study of blood T cell repertoires in COVID-19. The method was immunoSEQ multiplex PCR; TCRdb's version includes in-frame clones alone and lacks a portion of them. Here the sample spans some 490,000 clones, 80% to 90% being singletons. The material sequenced was peripheral blood. These receptors all come from a human donor in a cohort sampled during active COVID-19. Each CDR3 is given with its conserved first and last residue. A D gene is named only where the DNA matches it firmly. Only some rows state a clone size, as once, few, many or a class for expanded clones.

D gene,V gene,clone size,J gene,CDR3 DNA,CDR3 protein
TRBD2,TRBV4-2,NA,TRBJ2-7,TGTGCCAGCAGCCAGGGCGGACTAGCGGGAGGGTACGAGCAGTACTTC,CASSQGGLAGGYEQYF
TRBD1,TRBV5-1,NA,TRBJ2-2,TGCGCCAGCAGCTTGGCAGGACAGGGGGTCACCGGGGAGCTGTTTTTT,CASSLAGQGVTGELFF
NA,TRBV6-6,NA,TRBJ2-3,TGTGCCAGCAGCCAGGGAAGCACAGATACGCAGTATTTT,CASSQGSTDTQYF
NA,TRBV18,few,TRBJ1-1,TGTGCCAGCTCACCACCTGTGAGGGGGGGCACTGAAGCTTTCTTT,CASSPPVRGGTEAFF
NA,TRBV5-1,few,TRBJ2-2,TGCGCCAGCAGCTTGTTCGGGTCGGCCGGGGAGCTGTTTTTT,CASSLFGSAGELFF
TRBD1,TRBV19,NA,TRBJ2-2,TGTGCCAGTACTACGACAGGGCGGAACACCGGGGAGCTGTTTTTT,CASTTTGRNTGELFF
TRBD1,TRBV19,once,TRBJ1-1,TGTGCCAGTAGTACTCATCAGGGGGCCAGCATGAACACTGAAGCTTTCTTT,CASSTHQGASMNTEAFF
TRBD1,TRBV5-1,few,TRBJ1-5,TGCGCCAGCAGCCCCACAGGGGATAGCAATCAGCCCCAGCATTTT,CASSPTGDSNQPQHF
NA,TRBV30,NA,TRBJ1-2,TGTGCCTGGAGTTGGCAGGGCTCCTATGGCTACACCTTC,CAWSWQGSYGYTF
NA,TRBV10-3,NA,TRBJ2-7,TGTGCCATCAGTGAGAAGGATAGCGCATACGAGCAGTACTTC,CAISEKDSAYEQYF
NA,TRBV19,NA,TRBJ1-1,TGTGCCAGTAGCCTTATTCGAGGGAGAGGGAAAGACACTGAAGCTTTCTTT,CASSLIRGRGKDTEAFF
NA,TRBV19,NA,TRBJ1-4,TGTGCCAGTAGTAGCCGGTCCACTAATGAAAAACTGTTTTTT,CASSSRSTNEKLFF
NA,TRBV9,few,TRBJ2-6,TGTGCCAGCAGCCTCCCGTCTGGGGCCAACGTCCTGACTTTC,CASSLPSGANVLTF
TRBD1,TRBV29-1,NA,TRBJ1-2,TGCAGCGTTGAAGACAGAACCGGGACAGGGTTTGGCTATGGCTACACCTTC,CSVEDRTGTGFGYGYTF
TRBD1,TRBV9,few,TRBJ1-6,TGTGCCAGCAGCGTAGAATTGGACAGGGCCCTCCACTTT,CASSVELDRALHF
TRBD2,TRBV7-8,NA,TRBJ2-7,TGTGCCAGCAGCTCGGGGATCTCTGCGGGAGGCTCCTACGAGCAGTACTTC,CASSSGISAGGSYEQYF
NA,TRBV20-1,NA,TRBJ2-5,TGCAGTGCTATGAACCGGGAGACCCAGTACTTC,CSAMNRETQYF
NA,TRBV6-1,NA,TRBJ1-2,TGTGCCAGCAGTGAACCCGGACGGAGGCCGGATGGCTACACCTTC,CASSEPGRRPDGYTF
TRBD2,TRBV29-1,NA,TRBJ2-3,TGCAGCGTTGGAAAAGCGGGAGACACAGATACGCAGTATTTT,CSVGKAGDTDTQYF
NA,TRBV6-5,NA,TRBJ1-1,TGTGCCAGCAGGAAAGAAAATACAGGGGAAGCTTTCTTT,CASRKENTGEAFF
TRBD1,TRBV5-5,NA,TRBJ2-1,TGTGCCAGCAGCTTGGAACCCGGGACAGAGTACTTCAATGAGCAGTTCTTC,CASSLEPGTEYFNEQFF
TRBD2,TRBV19,NA,TRBJ2-1,TGTGCCAGTAGTATTAGCGGGGACTATAATGAGCAGTTCTTC,CASSISGDYNEQFF